This is a list of T cell receptor beta chains from one sample in a study of vaccination and CD4 T cells after COVID-19. No antigen has been identified for these receptors. TCRdb reprocessed the PCR reads via MiXCR and lists one record per CDR3 protein. The sample has some 20,000 distinct CDR3 sequences, 65% to 80% seen once. The sequencing sample was made of CD4+ T cells from blood, cultured in vitro. These receptors originate from a human donor who had recovered from COVID-19. Each CDR3 is given with its conserved first and last residue. A D gene is named only where the DNA matches it firmly. The size of a clone is reported for some rows only, either as once, few or many, or as a class for expanded clones.

size	length	V	J	D	DNA	CDR3
.	16	TRBV7-9	TRBJ1-6	.	TGTGCCAGCAGTCCAGTCCGGGGGAGGGATAATTCACCCCTCCACTTT	CASSPVRGRDNSPLHF
once	16	TRBV20-1	TRBJ1-5	.	TGCAGTGCTAGAGAGGGCGGAGGGGATAGCAATCAGCCCCAGCATTTT	CSAREGGGDSNQPQHF
.	14	TRBV2	TRBJ1-1	TRBD1	TGTGCCAGCAGTGGGGACAGGGGGAACACTGAAGCTTTCTTT	CASSGDRGNTEAFF
.	15	TRBV6-5	TRBJ1-3	TRBD1	TGTGCCAGCAGTTACCCGCAGGGGGAGAGGAACACCATATATTTT	CASSYPQGERNTIYF
.	13	TRBV7-2	TRBJ2-5	.	TGTGCCAGCAGGGAGTCGCTTGTCGAGACCCAGTACTTC	CASRESLVETQYF
.	15	TRBV12-3/TRBV12-4	TRBJ2-1	.	TGTGCCAGCAGCCGGCTGGTGAGCTCCTACAATGAGCAGTTCTTC	CASSRLVSSYNEQFF
.	15	TRBV6-5	TRBJ1-2	TRBD1	TGTGCCAGCAGTTACCGGGGACAGGGGACCTATGGCTACACCTTC	CASSYRGQGTYGYTF
few	11	TRBV20-1	TRBJ1-4	.	TGCAGTGCTAGAGGGGACGAAAAACTGTTTTTT	CSARGDEKLFF
few	16	TRBV24-1	TRBJ2-3	TRBD1	TGTGCCACCAGTGATCCGACAGGGGGCCTCACAGATACGCAGTATTTT	CATSDPTGGLTDTQYF
few	14	TRBV19	TRBJ1-1	.	TGTGCCAGTAGGCTTGGGATCCCGGGGACTGAAGCTTTCTTT	CASRLGIPGTEAFF
.	19	TRBV19	TRBJ2-1	.	TGTGCCAGTAGTATTCGGAGGGCCGGTCGAGCGGAGGCCTACAATGAGCAGTTCTTC	CASSIRRAGRAEAYNEQFF
.	15	TRBV7-8	TRBJ1-1	TRBD1	TGTGCCAGCAGCTTGACAGGGGCGAGGAACACTGAAGCTTTCTTT	CASSLTGARNTEAFF
.	14	TRBV15	TRBJ2-7	TRBD1	TGTGCCACCAGCAGGGGACAGGGCTCCTACGAGCAGTACTTC	CATSRGQGSYEQYF
.	11	TRBV12-3/TRBV12-4	TRBJ2-7	.	TGTGCCAGCAGTTTGGAGAACGAGCAGTACTTC	CASSLENEQYF
.	17	TRBV7-6	TRBJ2-1	TRBD2	TGTGCCAGCAGCTTAGCTATACTAGCGGGATCGAACAATGAGCAGTTCTTC	CASSLAILAGSNNEQFF
few	12	TRBV6-1	TRBJ1-5	.	TGTGCCAGCAGTACAGGAGATCAGCCCCAGCATTTT	CASSTGDQPQHF
once	17	TRBV19	TRBJ1-1	TRBD1	TGTGCCAGTCACCGACAACCACAGGGGAGAGGGACCACTGAAGCTTTCTTT	CASHRQPQGRGTTEAFF
few	15	TRBV15	TRBJ1-2	.	TGTGCCACCAGTCCTTCTCGGGGCCCCTCGGATGGCTACACCTTC	CATSPSRGPSDGYTF
.	12	TRBV12-3/TRBV12-4	TRBJ1-1	.	TGTGCCAGCAGAAGACAGGCCTTTGAAGCTTTCTTT	CASRRQAFEAFF
few	16	TRBV6-1	TRBJ1-2	TRBD1	TGTGCCAGCAGTGTTGGGACAGGGACTCTTATAGGGGGCTACACCTTC	CASSVGTGTLIGGYTF
.	11	TRBV6-1	TRBJ1-1	.	TGTGCCAGCAACTGGGGGACTGAAGCTTTCTTT	CASNWGTEAFF
.	17	TRBV12-3/TRBV12-4	TRBJ1-2	.	TGTGCCAGCAGTTTAGGGACACACGGGATCTCTAACTATGGCTACACCTTC	CASSLGTHGISNYGYTF
.	18	TRBV19	TRBJ2-3	TRBD1	TGTGCCAGTAGTATCTCGGCAGGGGGCCGGATTAGCACAGATACGCAGTATTTT	CASSISAGGRISTDTQYF
.	15	TRBV19	TRBJ2-7	.	TGTGCCAGTAGTATGAGCGCCGGCAGTGGGTACGAGCAGTACTTC	CASSMSAGSGYEQYF
.	14	TRBV21-1	TRBJ2-3	.	TGTGCCAGCAGCAAAGCTACGGGGGGAGATACGCAGTATTTT	CASSKATGGDTQYF
.	15	TRBV5-6	TRBJ1-2	.	TGTGCCAGCAGCTTGGGTGTTAGGAGGGAGTATGGCTACACCTTC	CASSLGVRREYGYTF
.	14	TRBV9	TRBJ1-5	.	TGTGCCAGCAGCCAGGACGGAGGAAATCAGCCCCAGCATTTT	CASSQDGGNQPQHF
.	15	TRBV25-1	TRBJ1-1	TRBD1	TGTGCCAGCAGTTTACCCGGGACAGGGAGGACTGAAGCTTTCTTT	CASSLPGTGRTEAFF
.	13	TRBV20-1	TRBJ2-7	.	TGCAGTGCACAGACAGGCTTGACGTACGAGCAGTACTTC	CSAQTGLTYEQYF
.	16	TRBV7-8	TRBJ2-3	TRBD2	TGTGCCAGCAGCCCTGAGTTGGGGGGGAGCACAGATACGCAGTATTTT	CASSPELGGSTDTQYF
few	13	TRBV7-3	TRBJ1-1	.	TGTGCCAGCAGCCCCCCCCAGAGCACTGAAGCTTTCTTT	CASSPPQSTEAFF
.	14	TRBV7-9	TRBJ1-1	.	TGTGCCAGCAGCTTAGAGGTCAAGTGGGGTGAAGCTTTCTTT	CASSLEVKWGEAFF
.	11	TRBV7-2	TRBJ2-7	.	TGTGCCAGCAGCCCCGACGACGAGCAGTACTTC	CASSPDDEQYF
.	14	TRBV19	TRBJ2-1	TRBD1	TGTGCCAGTAGGGACAGGGGGCGTGGTGGTGAGCAGTTCTTC	CASRDRGRGGEQFF
once	13	TRBV7-2	TRBJ2-7	.	TGTGCCAGCAGTAGAGCTCGGGTCTACGAGCAGTACTTC	CASSRARVYEQYF
.	13	TRBV20-1	TRBJ2-7	.	TGCAGTGCTAGGTGGCCTAGCTCCTACGAGCAGTACTTC	CSARWPSSYEQYF
once	13	TRBV5-6	TRBJ2-3	TRBD2	TGTGCCAGCAGTTTGACTAGCGCAGATACGCAGTATTTT	CASSLTSADTQYF
.	10	TRBV2	TRBJ1-2	.	TGTGCCAGCAGTGAATATTCCTACACCTTC	CASSEYSYTF
.	13	TRBV20-1	TRBJ1-5	.	TGCAGTGCTAGGAAAAGTCTTAATCAGCCCCAGCATTTT	CSARKSLNQPQHF
.	13	TRBV30	TRBJ1-6	TRBD1	TGTGCCTGGCAACAGGGGGCTGATTCACCCCTCCACTTT	CAWQQGADSPLHF
.	15	TRBV12-3/TRBV12-4	TRBJ2-2	TRBD2	TGTGCCAGCAGAATGGGAGGGCTAGGCACCGGGGAGCTGTTTTTT	CASRMGGLGTGELFF
.	13	TRBV6-1	TRBJ2-7	.	TGTGCCAGCAGCCGACCGGGCAGGGGCGAGCAGTACTTC	CASSRPGRGEQYF
once	15	TRBV11-3	TRBJ1-1	TRBD1	TGTGCCAGCAGCTCCCGGGACAGGGGGCGAACTGAAGCTTTCTTT	CASSSRDRGRTEAFF
few	16	TRBV2	TRBJ1-5	.	TGTGCCAGCAGTGAGGCCGGGGGCAGGGGCAATCAGCCCCAGCATTTT	CASSEAGGRGNQPQHF
once	12	TRBV28	TRBJ2-5	.	TGTGCCAGCAGCCCCCACGTAGAGACCCAGTACTTC	CASSPHVETQYF
once	16	TRBV5-1	TRBJ1-2	TRBD1	TGCGCCAGCAGCTTGGCAGACAGGGCGCGCAACTATGGCTACACCTTC	CASSLADRARNYGYTF
.	18	TRBV7-3	TRBJ2-3	TRBD2	TGTGCCAGCAGCTTTAGAGAACTAGCGGGGGGCGGGTCAGATACGCAGTATTTT	CASSFRELAGGGSDTQYF
.	13	TRBV20-1	TRBJ2-7	.	TGCAGTGCTAGGAGTGACCGCTCCTACGAGCAGTACTTC	CSARSDRSYEQYF
.	18	TRBV7-8	TRBJ1-3	TRBD1	TGTGCCAGCAGCTTATTGCCATCGAGGACAGGGGCTGGAAACACCATATATTTT	CASSLLPSRTGAGNTIYF
few	12	TRBV20-1	TRBJ1-2	.	TGCAGTGCTAGAGGGCAGCCGTTGGGCTACACCTTC	CSARGQPLGYTF
.	14	TRBV6-1	TRBJ1-6	.	TGTGCCAGCAGAAGGGCAGATGAAAATTCACCCCTCCACTTT	CASRRADENSPLHF
.	15	TRBV19	TRBJ2-7	.	TGTGCCAGTAGTCTTCGAGCGGGCCCATCCTACGAGCAGTACTTC	CASSLRAGPSYEQYF
.	15	TRBV6-2/TRBV6-3	TRBJ1-1	.	TGTGCCAGCAGTCACTCGGGACTGGGGAACACTGAAGCTTTCTTT	CASSHSGLGNTEAFF
.	16	TRBV11-3	TRBJ2-5	.	TGTGCCAGCAGCTTAGCCCTCGTCGTGGACCAAGAGACCCAGTACTTC	CASSLALVVDQETQYF
.	14	TRBV7-2	TRBJ1-2	.	TGTGCCAGCAGCTTAGACAGCGCAAACTATGGCTACACCTTC	CASSLDSANYGYTF
few	15	TRBV6-1	TRBJ1-5	.	TGTGCCAGCAGTGGGGGAGGAAGGGGCGGGCAGCCCCAGCATTTT	CASSGGGRGGQPQHF
.	13	TRBV27	TRBJ1-2	.	TGTGCCAGCAGTTTACTAGGGACGGATGGCTACACCTTC	CASSLLGTDGYTF
.	12	TRBV2	TRBJ1-2	.	TGTGCCAGCAGATCTTCTAACTATGGCTACACCTTC	CASRSSNYGYTF
.	20	TRBV27	TRBJ1-6	TRBD1	TGTGCCAGCAGTTTATCTGCCTCACTCAGGGGGAGCTCCTATAATTCACCCCTCCACTTT	CASSLSASLRGSSYNSPLHF
.	13	TRBV6-1	TRBJ2-1	.	TGTGCCAGCCCCTCCGATCCGGGTAGTGAGCAGTTCTTC	CASPSDPGSEQFF